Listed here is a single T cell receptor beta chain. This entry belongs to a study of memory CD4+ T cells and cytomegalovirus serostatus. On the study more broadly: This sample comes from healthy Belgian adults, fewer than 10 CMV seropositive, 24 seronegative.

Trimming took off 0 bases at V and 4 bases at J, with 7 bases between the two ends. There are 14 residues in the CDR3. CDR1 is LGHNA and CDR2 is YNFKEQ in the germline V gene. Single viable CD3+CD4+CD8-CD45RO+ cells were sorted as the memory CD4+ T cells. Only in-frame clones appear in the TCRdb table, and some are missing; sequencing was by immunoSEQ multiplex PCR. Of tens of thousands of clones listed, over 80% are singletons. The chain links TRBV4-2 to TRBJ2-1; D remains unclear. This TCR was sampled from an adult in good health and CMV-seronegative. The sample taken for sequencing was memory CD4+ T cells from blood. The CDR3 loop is CASSQDTLYNEQFF. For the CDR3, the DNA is TGTGCCAGCAGCCAAGATACACTTTACAATGAGCAGTTCTTC.